A single sample gave rise to the 7 T cell receptor beta chains below, sequenced in a study of blood T cell repertoires in COVID-19. Method: immunoSEQ multiplex PCR; TCRdb's copy keeps in-frame clones and lacks some. The table shows 270,000 or so clones, with about four fifths occurring only once. What was sequenced was peripheral blood. The receptors originated from a woman in her forties or fifties who had recovered from COVID-19.

V usage is TRBV28 and J usage is TRBJ1-1, with 7 bases that match TRBD1. The V gene's germline CDR1 is MDHEN and CDR2 SYDVKM. Trimming took 5 bases from V and 5 from J; bases not matched to a gene: 5. The CDR3 runs to 13 residues. The CDR3 here is CASSTGARTEAFF. CDR3 DNA sequence: TGTGCCAGCAGTACAGGGGCGCGGACTGAAGCTTTCTTT. The variable domain in full, completed from reference TRBV28 and TRBJ1-1, reads DVKVTQSSRYLVKRTGEKVFLECVQDMDHENMFWYRQDPGLGLRLIYFSYDVKMKEKGDIPEGYSVSREKKERFSLILESASTNQTSMYLCASSTGARTEAFFGQGTRLTVV.

The rearrangement joins TRBV9 to TRBJ1-6; TRBD1 agrees at 7 bases. The CDR3 sequence is 15 residues long. V was clipped by 2 bases and J by 6 bases; unmatched bases: 5. In germline, CDR1 is SGDLS, CDR2 YYNGEE. The CDR3 reads CASSVGQAPNSPLHF. The CDR3 coding sequence is TGTGCCAGCAGCGTCGGACAGGCTCCTAATTCACCCCTCCACTTT.

The chain uses TRBV6-2 or TRBV6-3 and TRBJ2-2, with 9 bases lining up with TRBD2. The germline V gene has CDR1 MNHEY and CDR2 SVGEGT. The CDR3 length is 15 residues. With 5 bases clipped from V and 0 bases from J, the junction kept 1 base outside the gene matches. The CDR3 region has the DNA TGTGCCAGCAGTGGACTAGCGACGAACACCGGGGAGCTGTTTTTT. Protein: CASSGLATNTGELFF.

The V gene is TRBV6-1, the J gene TRBJ1-1; D is undetermined. Trimming pared 3 bases from V and 1 base from J, leaving 9 bases between. Germline V gene lookup returns CDR1 MNHNS and CDR2 SASEGT. The CDR3 is 14 residues long. The CDR3 protein is CASSEFAGNTEAFF. The CDR3 bases are TGTGCCAGCAGTGAGTTCGCGGGGAACACTGAAGCTTTCTTT.

The chain recombines TRBV2 with TRBJ1-2, with 7 bases matching TRBD1. The germline V gene encodes CDR1 SNHLY and CDR2 FYNNEI. V gave up 2 bases and J gave up 2 bases; unmatched junction bases: 2. The CDR3 totals 14 residues. CDR3 in amino acids: CASSEPQGNYGYTF. CDR3 in DNA: TGTGCCAGCAGTGAACCACAGGGGAACTATGGCTACACCTTC. The whole variable domain, filled in from reference TRBV2 and TRBJ1-2, reads EPEVTQTPSHQVTQMGQEVILRCVPISNHLYFYWYRQILGQKVEFLVSFYNNEISEKSEIFDDQFSVERPDGSNFTLKIRSTKLEDSAMYFCASSEPQGNYGYTFGSGTRLTVV.

This rearrangement joins TRBV19 to TRBJ2-7; a possible D gene is TRBD2 (5 bases). Germline CDR1 reads LNHDA; CDR2 reads SQIVND (reference sequence). Trimming took 10 bases from V and 3 from J, leaving 16 bases between them. CDR3 length: 13 amino acids. CDR3 protein: CATKRAGDYEQYF. The CDR3 DNA follows: TGTGCCACCAAGAGGGCAGGCGACTACGAGCAGTACTTC.

V usage is TRBV11-3 and J usage is TRBJ2-5; tentative D call: TRBD2 (6 bases). Germline lookup yields CDR1 SGHNT and CDR2 YENEEA. There are 13 residues in the CDR3. V lost 3 bases and J lost 5, with 10 bases in between. The CDR3 region has the DNA TGTGCCAGCAGCTTGGGACTGGCGGAGACCCAGTACTTC. Translating gives CASSLGLAETQYF. Full variable domain (rest looked up from reference TRBV11-3 and TRBJ2-5): EAGVVQSPRYKIIEKKQPVAFWCNPISGHNTLYWYLQNLGQGPELLIRYENEEAVDDSQLPKDRFSAERLKGVDSTLKIQPAELGDSAVYLCASSLGLAETQYFGPGTRLLVL.